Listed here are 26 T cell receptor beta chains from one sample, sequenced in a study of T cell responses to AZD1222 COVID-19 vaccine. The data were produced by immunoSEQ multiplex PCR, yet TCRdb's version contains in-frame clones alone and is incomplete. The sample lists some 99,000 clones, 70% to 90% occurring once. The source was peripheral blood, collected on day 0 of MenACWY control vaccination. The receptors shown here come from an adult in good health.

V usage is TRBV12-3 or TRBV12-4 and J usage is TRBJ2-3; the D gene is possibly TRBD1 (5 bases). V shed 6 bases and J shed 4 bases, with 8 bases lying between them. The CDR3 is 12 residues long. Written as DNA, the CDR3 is TGTGCCAGCAGCCCAGGGTCAGATACGCAGTATTTT. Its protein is CASSPGSDTQYF.

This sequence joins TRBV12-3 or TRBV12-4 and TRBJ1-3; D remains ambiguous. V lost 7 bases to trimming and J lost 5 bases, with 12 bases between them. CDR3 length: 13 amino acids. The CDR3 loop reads CASTNVRRNTIYF. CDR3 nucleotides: TGTGCCAGCACCAACGTCCGTCGAAACACCATATATTTT.

DNA of the CDR3: TGTGCCAGCAGTGAGTTGAGGCGAGCGGGAGGGGAGGACGAGCAGTACTTC. As protein: CASSELRRAGGEDEQYF. This chain uses TRBV25-1 with TRBJ2-7; 10 bases agree with TRBD2. This CDR3 has 17 residues. The J segment lost 5 bases and the V segment lost 3 bases, leaving 13 bases of the junction unmatched. Germline values: CDR1 MGHDK, CDR2 SYGVNS.

The DNA for the CDR3 is TGTGCCAGCAGCCGGACAGACTCCTACGAGCAGTACTTC. Its translation is CASSRTDSYEQYF. The genes are TRBV4-2 and TRBJ2-7; a weak D match, TRBD1 (6 bases). Germline V gives CDR1 LGHNA, CDR2 YNFKEQ. Deletions cut 4 bases from V and 0 bases from J, with 7 bases between. The CDR3 sequence is 13 residues long.

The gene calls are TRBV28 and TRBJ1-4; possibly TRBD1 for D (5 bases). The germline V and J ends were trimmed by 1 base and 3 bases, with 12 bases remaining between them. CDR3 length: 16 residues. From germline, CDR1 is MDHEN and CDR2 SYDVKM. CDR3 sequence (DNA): TGTGCCAGCAGTTTATATCGGGGCAGGGCTAATGAAAAACTGTTTTTT. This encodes CASSLYRGRANEKLFF.

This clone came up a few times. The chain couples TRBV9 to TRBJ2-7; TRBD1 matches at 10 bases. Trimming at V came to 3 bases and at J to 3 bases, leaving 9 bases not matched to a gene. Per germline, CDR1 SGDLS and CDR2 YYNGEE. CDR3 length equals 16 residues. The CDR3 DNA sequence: TGTGCCAGCAGCGCAGGACAGGGGGGAGGTAACTACGAGCAGTACTTC. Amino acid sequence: CASSAGQGGGNYEQYF. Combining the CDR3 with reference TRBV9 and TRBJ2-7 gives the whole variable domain DSGVTQTPKHLITATGQRVTLRCSPRSGDLSVYWYQQSLDQGLQFLIQYYNGEERAKGNILERFSAQQFPDLHSELNLSSLELGDSALYFCASSAGQGGGNYEQYFGPGTRLTVT.

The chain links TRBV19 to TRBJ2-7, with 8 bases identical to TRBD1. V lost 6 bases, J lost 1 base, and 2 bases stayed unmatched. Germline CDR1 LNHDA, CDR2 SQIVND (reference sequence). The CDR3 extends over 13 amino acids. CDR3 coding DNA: TGTGCCAGTAGCGGACAGGGATCCTACGAGCAGTACTTC. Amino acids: CASSGQGSYEQYF.

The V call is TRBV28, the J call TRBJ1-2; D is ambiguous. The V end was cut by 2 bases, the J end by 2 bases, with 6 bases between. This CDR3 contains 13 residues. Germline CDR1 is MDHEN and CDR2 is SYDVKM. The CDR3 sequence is CASSLRQNYGYTF. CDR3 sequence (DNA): TGTGCCAGCAGTTTAAGGCAAAACTATGGCTACACCTTC.

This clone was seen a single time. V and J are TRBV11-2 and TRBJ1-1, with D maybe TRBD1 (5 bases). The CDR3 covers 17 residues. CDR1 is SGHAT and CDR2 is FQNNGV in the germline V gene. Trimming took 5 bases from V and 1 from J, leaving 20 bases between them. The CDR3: CASSSRDGGTSNTEAFF. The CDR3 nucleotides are TGTGCCAGCAGCAGCCGGGACGGTGGGACGTCGAACACTGAAGCTTTCTTT.

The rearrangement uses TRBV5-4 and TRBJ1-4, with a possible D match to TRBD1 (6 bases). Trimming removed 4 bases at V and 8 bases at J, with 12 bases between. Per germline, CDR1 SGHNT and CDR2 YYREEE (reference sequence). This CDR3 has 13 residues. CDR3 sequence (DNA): TGTGCCAGCAGCACGGGGGGCAGGGAAAAACTGTTTTTT. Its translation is CASSTGGREKLFF. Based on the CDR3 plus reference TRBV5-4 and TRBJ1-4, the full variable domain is ETGVTQSPTHLIKTRGQQVTLRCSSQSGHNTVSWYQQALGQGPQFIFQYYREEENGRGNFPPRFSGLQFPNYSSELNVNALELDDSALYLCASSTGGREKLFFGSGTQLSVL.

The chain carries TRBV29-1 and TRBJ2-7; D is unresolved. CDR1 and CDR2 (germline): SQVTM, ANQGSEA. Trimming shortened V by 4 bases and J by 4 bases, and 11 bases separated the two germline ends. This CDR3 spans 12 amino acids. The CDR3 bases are TGCAGCGTTGGGCCAGATTATTACGAGCAGTACTTC. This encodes CSVGPDYYEQYF.

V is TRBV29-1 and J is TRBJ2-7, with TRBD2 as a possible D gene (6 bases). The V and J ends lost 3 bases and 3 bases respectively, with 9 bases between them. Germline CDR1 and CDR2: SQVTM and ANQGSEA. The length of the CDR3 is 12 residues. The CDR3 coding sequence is TGCAGCGTTGAGACGGGAGACTACGAGCAGTACTTC. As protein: CSVETGDYEQYF.

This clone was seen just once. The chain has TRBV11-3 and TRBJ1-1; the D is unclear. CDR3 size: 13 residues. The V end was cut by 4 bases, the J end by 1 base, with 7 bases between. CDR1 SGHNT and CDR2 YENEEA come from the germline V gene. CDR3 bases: TGTGCCAGCAGCTATGGGGAGAACACTGAAGCTTTCTTT. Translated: CASSYGENTEAFF.

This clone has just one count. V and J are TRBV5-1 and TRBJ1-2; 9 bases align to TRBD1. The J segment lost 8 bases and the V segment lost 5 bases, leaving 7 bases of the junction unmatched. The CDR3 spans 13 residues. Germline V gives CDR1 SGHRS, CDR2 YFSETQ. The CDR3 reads CASRDSGTGGYTF. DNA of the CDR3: TGCGCCAGCAGAGATTCCGGGACAGGGGGCTACACCTTC.

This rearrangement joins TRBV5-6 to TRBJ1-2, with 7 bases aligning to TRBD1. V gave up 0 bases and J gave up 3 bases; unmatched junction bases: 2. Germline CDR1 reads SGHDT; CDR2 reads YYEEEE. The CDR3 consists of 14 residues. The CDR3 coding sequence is TGTGCCAGCAGCTTGGTCGGGACAGACTATGGCTACACCTTC. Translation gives CASSLVGTDYGYTF.

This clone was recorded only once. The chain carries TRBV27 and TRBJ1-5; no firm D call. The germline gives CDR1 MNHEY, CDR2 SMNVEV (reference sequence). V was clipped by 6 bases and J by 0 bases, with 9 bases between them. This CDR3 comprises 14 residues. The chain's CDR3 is CASSPNSSNQPQHF. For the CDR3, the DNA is TGTGCCAGCAGCCCGAACAGTAGCAATCAGCCCCAGCATTTT.

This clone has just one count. The CDR3 sequence: CASSYRDSYNSPLHF. The DNA for the CDR3 is TGTGCCAGCAGTTACCGGGACAGCTATAATTCACCCCTCCACTTT. This chain uses TRBV27 with TRBJ1-6; 7 bases are a match to TRBD1. Germline trimming cut 4 bases from V and 3 bases from J; bases unmatched to any gene: 3. The CDR3 has 15 amino acids. Germline assignment: CDR1 MNHEY and CDR2 SMNVEV (reference sequence).

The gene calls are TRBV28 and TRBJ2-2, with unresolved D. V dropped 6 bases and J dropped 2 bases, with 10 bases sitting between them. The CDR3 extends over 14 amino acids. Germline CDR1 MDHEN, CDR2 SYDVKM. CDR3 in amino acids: CASSPHINTGELFF. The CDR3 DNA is TGTGCCAGCAGCCCACATATTAACACCGGGGAGCTGTTTTTT. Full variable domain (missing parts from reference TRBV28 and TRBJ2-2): DVKVTQSSRYLVKRTGEKVFLECVQDMDHENMFWYRQDPGLGLRLIYFSYDVKMKEKGDIPEGYSVSREKKERFSLILESASTNQTSMYLCASSPHINTGELFFGEGSRLTVL.

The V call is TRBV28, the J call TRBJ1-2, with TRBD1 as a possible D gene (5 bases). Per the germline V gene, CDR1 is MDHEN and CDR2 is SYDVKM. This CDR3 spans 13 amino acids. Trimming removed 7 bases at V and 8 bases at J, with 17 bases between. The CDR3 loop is CASNLYTGGGYTF. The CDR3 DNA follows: TGTGCCAGCAATCTTTACACAGGAGGCGGCTACACCTTC.

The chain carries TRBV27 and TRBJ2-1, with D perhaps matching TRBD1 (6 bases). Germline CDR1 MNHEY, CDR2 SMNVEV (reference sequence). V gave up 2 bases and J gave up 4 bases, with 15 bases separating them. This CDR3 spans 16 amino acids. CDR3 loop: CASSLPRGTLYNEQFF. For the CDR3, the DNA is TGTGCCAGCAGTTTACCCCGTGGGACACTGTACAATGAGCAGTTCTTC.

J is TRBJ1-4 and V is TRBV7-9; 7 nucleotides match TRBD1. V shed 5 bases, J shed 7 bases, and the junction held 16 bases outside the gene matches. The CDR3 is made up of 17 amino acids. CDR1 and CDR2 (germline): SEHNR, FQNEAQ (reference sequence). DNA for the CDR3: TGTGCCAGCAGCCCCGGTTCAGGGGGAGGTTATAGTGAAAAACTGTTTTTT. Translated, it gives CASSPGSGGGYSEKLFF.

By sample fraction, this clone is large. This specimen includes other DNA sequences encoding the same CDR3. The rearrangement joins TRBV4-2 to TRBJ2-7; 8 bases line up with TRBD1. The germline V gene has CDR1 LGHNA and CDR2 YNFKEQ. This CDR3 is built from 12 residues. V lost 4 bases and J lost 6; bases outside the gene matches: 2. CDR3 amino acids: CASSLDRGEQYF. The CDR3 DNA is TGTGCCAGCAGCCTAGACAGGGGCGAGCAGTACTTC.

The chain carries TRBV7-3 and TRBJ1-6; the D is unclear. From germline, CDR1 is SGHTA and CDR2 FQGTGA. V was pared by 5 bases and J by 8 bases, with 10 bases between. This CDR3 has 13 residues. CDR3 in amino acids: CASSPNSDSPLHF. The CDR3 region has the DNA TGTGCCAGCAGCCCGAACTCGGATTCACCCCTCCACTTT.

The CDR3 region has the DNA TGCGCCAGCAGCCAGGGACAGGGCGAAGAGACCCAGTACTTC. It is translated as CASSQGQGEETQYF. The chain joins TRBV4-3 to TRBJ2-5; the match to TRBD1 covers 9 bases. CDR1 and CDR2 from the germline V gene are LGHNA and YSLEER. This CDR3 region has 14 residues. Trimming cost V 3 bases and J 3 bases; bases outside gene matches: 2.

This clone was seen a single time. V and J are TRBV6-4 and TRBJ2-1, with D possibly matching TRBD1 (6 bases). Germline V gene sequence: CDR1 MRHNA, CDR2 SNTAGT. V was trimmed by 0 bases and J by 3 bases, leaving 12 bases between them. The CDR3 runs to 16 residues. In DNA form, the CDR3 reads TGTGCCAGCAGTGACTCTGGTGGCAGGGGCTACAATGAGCAGTTCTTC. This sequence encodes CASSDSGGRGYNEQFF.

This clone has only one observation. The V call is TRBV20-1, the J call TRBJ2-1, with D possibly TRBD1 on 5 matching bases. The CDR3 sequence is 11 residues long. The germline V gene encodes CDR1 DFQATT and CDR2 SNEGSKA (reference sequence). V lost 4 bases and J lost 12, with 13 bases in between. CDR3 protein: CSATWGGGQFF. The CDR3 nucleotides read TGCAGTGCTACTTGGGGCGGTGGGCAGTTCTTC.